The 17 T cell receptor beta chains below come from one sample, sequenced in a study of shared clonotypes between healthy human individuals. Generated by immunoSEQ multiplex PCR, the TCRdb table keeps only in-frame clones and is missing some. The table has around 940,000 clones, approximately 80% seen once; the top ten hold around 1.4%. Sequencing was performed on memory CD4+ T cells sorted from blood. Subset: CD45RA-negative fraction. These receptors all come from a man aged 18 to 30 in good health.

The V call is TRBV29-1, the J call TRBJ2-7, with 7 positions matching TRBD2. CDR3 size: 14 residues. CDR1 SQVTM and CDR2 ANQGSEA come from the germline V gene. With V trimmed by 1 base and J by 3 bases, 6 bases remained unmatched. The CDR3 nucleotides are TGCAGCGTTGAAGCAACTAGCGCCGGCTACGAGCAGTACTTC. Translating it yields CSVEATSAGYEQYF.

This clone was counted once. The chain employs TRBV7-3 and TRBJ2-1; TRBD2 is a possible D gene (6 bases). Per the germline V gene, CDR1 is SGHTA and CDR2 is FQGTGA. CDR3 length equals 15 residues. Trimming took off 4 bases at V and 7 bases at J, with 17 bases between the two ends. The CDR3 DNA is TGTGCCAGCAGCTCCCAGGCCGGGAGTGGGAATGAGCAGTTCTTC. Translated, it gives CASSSQAGSGNEQFF.

J is TRBJ1-6 and V is TRBV18; 7 bases align to TRBD1. The CDR3 is 15 residues long. The trim removed 1 base at V and 7 bases at J, leaving 4 bases unmatched. CDR1 and CDR2 (germline): KGHSH, LQKENI. This CDR3 reads CASSPLTGWNSPLHF. The CDR3 coding sequence is TGTGCCAGCTCACCACTGACAGGGTGGAATTCACCCCTCCACTTT.

This chain connects TRBV5-1 to TRBJ2-7, with D possibly being TRBD2 (6 bases). Germline V gives CDR1 SGHRS, CDR2 YFSETQ. The CDR3 is 16 amino acids. The V and J ends lost 2 bases and 2 bases respectively, with 17 bases between them. The chain's CDR3 is CASSFGLRDGAYEQYF. CDR3 DNA: TGCGCCAGCAGCTTCGGGTTGCGGGACGGAGCCTACGAGCAGTACTTC.

The chain couples TRBV5-1 to TRBJ1-1; 8 bases fit TRBD1. Trimming at V came to 4 bases and at J to 0 bases, leaving 8 bases not matched to a gene. CDR1 SGHRS and CDR2 YFSETQ come from the germline V gene. The CDR3 is made up of 16 amino acids. As DNA, the CDR3 is TGCGCCAGCAGCCAGGACAGGGATGTTATGAACACTGAAGCTTTCTTT. Residues: CASSQDRDVMNTEAFF.

This clone was counted between two and nine times. The gene calls are TRBV19 and TRBJ2-7; perhaps TRBD1 as D (6 bases). Germline assignment: CDR1 LNHDA and CDR2 SQIVND (reference sequence). Trimming removed 4 bases from V and 1 base from J, with 14 bases in between. CDR3 length: 15 residues. The CDR3 reads CASSKDRRASYEQYF. The CDR3 DNA reads TGTGCCAGTAGTAAGGACAGACGAGCGTCCTACGAGCAGTACTTC.

The rearrangement uses TRBV2 and TRBJ1-5, with TRBD1 as a possible D gene (6 bases). The V gene's germline CDR1 is SNHLY and CDR2 FYNNEI. The CDR3 is made up of 15 amino acids. V was clipped by 4 bases and J by 1 base, with 11 bases between them. CDR3 amino acids: CASSAQGKSNQPQHF. CDR3 sequence (DNA): TGTGCCAGCAGTGCACAGGGAAAGAGCAATCAGCCCCAGCATTTT.

The V gene is TRBV5-1, the J gene TRBJ1-5; D call uncertain. CDR3 length: 13 residues. Germline CDR1 and CDR2: SGHRS and YFSETQ. Trimming removed 0 bases at V and 7 bases at J, with 8 bases between. In DNA, the CDR3 is TGCGCCAGCAGCTTGGATCATGGACAGCCCCAGCATTTT. As protein: CASSLDHGQPQHF.

This clone was seen a single time. The rearrangement uses TRBV27 and TRBJ2-1, with D tentatively TRBD2 (5 bases). Germline-derived CDR1 and CDR2 are MNHEY and SMNVEV (reference sequence). V was pared by 4 bases and J by 6 bases, with 10 bases between. CDR3 length: 13 amino acids. This chain's CDR3 is CASSSMRVNEQFF. The CDR3 region has the DNA TGTGCCAGCAGTTCTATGAGGGTCAATGAGCAGTTCTTC.

The chain has TRBV27 and TRBJ2-7; 11 bases align to TRBD1. Germline trimming cut 7 bases from V and 3 bases from J; bases unmatched to any gene: 14. Per germline, CDR1 MNHEY and CDR2 SMNVEV (reference sequence). The CDR3 covers 17 residues. Here the CDR3 reads CASTPRGQGGLFYEQYF. As DNA, the CDR3 is TGTGCCAGCACTCCGAGGGGACAGGGGGGGCTCTTCTACGAGCAGTACTTC.

Remarks on this clone: The sample holds other DNA sequences that translate to the same CDR3. This chain uses TRBV29-1 with TRBJ2-2; the D gene is possibly TRBD1 (6 bases). V lost 3 bases and J lost 2, with 7 bases in between. The CDR3 has 13 residues. Looked up from germline, CDR1 is SQVTM and CDR2 is ANQGSEA. The CDR3 coding sequence is TGCAGCGTTGACAGGGGTAACACCGGGGAGCTGTTTTTT. It encodes CSVDRGNTGELFF.

This chain uses TRBV4-3 with TRBJ2-7; D is unresolved. This CDR3 region has 13 residues. Per the germline V gene, CDR1 is LGHNA and CDR2 is YSLEER. V was cut by 1 base and J by 6 bases, with 10 bases left in between. DNA of the CDR3: TGCGCCAGCAGCCAAGTGTTAAACAGCGAGCAGTACTTC. Protein sequence: CASSQVLNSEQYF.

This clone was detected only a few times. This rearrangement joins TRBV5-4 to TRBJ1-2, with D tentatively TRBD1 (5 bases). Germline V gives CDR1 SGHNT, CDR2 YYREEE (reference sequence). The CDR3 is made up of 13 amino acids. V was clipped by 2 bases and J by 8 bases, with 13 bases between them. As DNA, the CDR3 is TGTGCCAGCAGCTTAGAGGGGACGGGAGGCTACACCTTC. Translated, it gives CASSLEGTGGYTF.

The V call is TRBV19, the J call TRBJ2-1, with unresolved D. CDR3 length equals 13 residues. Germline CDR1 reads LNHDA; CDR2 reads SQIVND (reference sequence). The V and J ends lost 7 bases and 8 bases respectively, with 15 bases between them. The CDR3 sequence is CASTRTPWDEQFF. The CDR3 DNA follows: TGTGCCAGTACCCGGACGCCCTGGGATGAGCAGTTCTTC.

The chain combines TRBV30 with TRBJ1-6; possibly TRBD1 for D (5 bases). Trimming left V 3 bases short and J 8 bases short, with 11 bases between. The germline V gene has CDR1 GTSNPN and CDR2 SVGIG (reference sequence). The CDR3 runs to 13 residues. CDR3 nucleotides: TGTGCCTGGAGCCCCCGGGGGGATTCACCCCTCCACTTT. The encoded protein is CAWSPRGDSPLHF.

The genes are TRBV6-1 and TRBJ2-3; D unresolved. There are 15 residues in the CDR3. Germline CDR1 MNHNS, CDR2 SASEGT. Trimming removed 6 bases from V and 2 bases from J, with 15 bases in between. CDR3 loop: CASSHTLDPTDTQYF. For the CDR3, the DNA is TGTGCCAGCAGCCACACCTTGGACCCCACAGATACGCAGTATTTT.

This clone was recorded only once. The chain uses TRBV5-1 and TRBJ2-3; D gene unclear. CDR1 and CDR2 (germline): SGHRS, YFSETQ. The CDR3 runs to 14 residues. Trimming cost V 3 bases and J 4 bases, with 12 bases left between them. CDR3: CASSSLEFSDTQYF. CDR3 nucleotides: TGCGCCAGCAGCTCCCTTGAATTCTCAGATACGCAGTATTTT.